The 27 T cell receptor beta chains reported below all come from one sample, sequenced in a study of cytomegalovirus exposure and HLA in healthy donors. PCR used 60 Vbeta primers and 13 Jbeta primers. Sequenced by immunoSEQ multiplex PCR; TCRdb stores in-frame clones only, minus some. The table records 200,000 or so clones, about 83% of them present only once. Sequencing was carried out using PBMCs. The receptors stem from a girl between 5 and 17 years old in good health and CMV-seronegative.

The CDR3 DNA follows: TGTGCCAGCAGCCAACCCGGGACAGGGGCCGAGCAGTACTTC. Its translation: CASSQPGTGAEQYF. The J gene is TRBJ2-7, the V gene TRBV5-8; TRBD1 matches 10 bases. V lost 4 bases and J lost 6; bases outside the gene matches: 7. CDR3 length equals 14 residues. From germline, CDR1 is SGHTS and CDR2 YDEGEE.

The chain combines TRBV6-1 with TRBJ2-5; 7 bases are a match to TRBD2. CDR3 size: 14 residues. Germline V CDR1 and CDR2: MNHNS, SASEGT. The V segment lost 8 bases and the J segment 6 bases; nucleotides outside the gene matches: 12. The CDR3 is CASRSWGGGQTQYF. The CDR3 coding sequence is TGTGCCAGCCGAAGTTGGGGGGGAGGGCAGACCCAGTACTTC.

As for this clone: One end of the junction varies from germline; a read error may be responsible. The CDR3 loop reads CASSYSKGLALF. The CDR3 DNA reads TGTGCCAGCAGTTACTCGAAGGGTCTAGCGCTCTTC. The chain has TRBV6-6 and TRBJ2-1; D perhaps matches TRBD2 (6 bases). The CDR3 has 12 residues. The germline CDR1 and CDR2 sequences are MNHNY and SVGAGI (reference sequence).

The rearrangement links TRBV7-2 to TRBJ2-7, with D perhaps TRBD1 (5 bases). V was cut by 1 base and J by 2 bases, with 12 bases left in between. The CDR3 is made up of 15 amino acids. Germline V gene data show CDR1 as SGHTA and CDR2 as FQGNSA. The CDR3 loop reads CASSLGQGKPYEQYF. The CDR3 coding sequence is TGTGCCAGCAGCTTAGGGCAGGGAAAACCCTACGAGCAGTACTTC.

This chain uses TRBV7-2 with TRBJ1-5; 10 bases match TRBD1. The ends lost 1 base at V and 7 bases at J; junction bases unmatched: 10. Germline lookup yields CDR1 SGHTA and CDR2 FQGNSA. The CDR3 consists of 17 residues. The CDR3 region is CASSLGRGQGNWQPQHF. CDR3 DNA sequence: TGTGCCAGCAGCTTAGGTAGGGGACAGGGGAATTGGCAGCCCCAGCATTTT.

This chain links TRBV2 with TRBJ1-5; tentative D call: TRBD1 (5 bases). V lost 2 bases and J lost 2, with 7 bases in between. Germline V gene sequence: CDR1 SNHLY, CDR2 FYNNEI. This CDR3 comprises 14 residues. The CDR3 coding sequence is TGTGCCAGCAGTGAAATACAGGGCAATCAGCCCCAGCATTTT. The encoded protein is CASSEIQGNQPQHF.

This rearrangement joins TRBV18 to TRBJ1-4; possible D gene TRBD1, 6 bases. This CDR3 has 13 residues. V was clipped by 6 bases and J by 6 bases, with 11 bases between them. Per germline, CDR1 KGHSH and CDR2 LQKENI. In nucleotides, the CDR3 is TGTGCCAGCTCCCGAACAGGGTATGAAAAACTGTTTTTT. Its protein product is CASSRTGYEKLFF. Together with reference TRBV18 and TRBJ1-4, the CDR3 gives the full variable domain: NAGVMQNPRHLVRRRGQEARLRCSPMKGHSHVYWYRQLPEEGLKFMVYLQKENIIDESGMPKERFSAEFPKEGPSILRIQQVVRGDSAAYFCASSRTGYEKLFFGSGTQLSVL.

In the case of this clone: The sample has other DNA sequences that encode this CDR3 too. This chain's CDR3 is CASSQNTEAFF. DNA of the CDR3: TGTGCCAGCAGTCAGAACACTGAAGCTTTCTTT. The chain couples TRBV28 to TRBJ1-1; D gene uncertain. The CDR3 contains 11 residues. From germline, CDR1 is MDHEN and CDR2 SYDVKM. Trimming cost V 5 bases and J 1 base, with 2 bases left between them.

V gene TRBV14 combines with J gene TRBJ2-2, with 8 bases matching TRBD1. V was clipped by 3 bases and J by 2 bases; unmatched bases: 11. Germline V gene data show CDR1 as SGHDN and CDR2 as FVKESK. This CDR3 spans 18 amino acids. The CDR3 region has the DNA TGTGCCAGCAGCCACCGAGTCCAGGGGGCTGTTAACACCGGGGAGCTGTTTTTT. This encodes CASSHRVQGAVNTGELFF.

This chain links TRBV2 with TRBJ2-1; perhaps TRBD1 as D (6 bases). Germline V gives CDR1 SNHLY, CDR2 FYNNEI. V lost 3 bases and J 9 bases, leaving 6 bases between the germline ends. This CDR3 region has 11 residues. The DNA for the CDR3 is TGTGCCAGCAGTGACAGGGGTGAGCAGTTCTTC. It translates to CASSDRGEQFF.

In the case of this clone: Mismatch with germline at one junction end may stem from a read error. This sequence joins TRBV28 and TRBJ2-7; unclear D gene. The CDR3 consists of 12 residues. The germline V gene has CDR1 MDHEN and CDR2 SYDVKM. The CDR3 here is CASSLLEYERYF. CDR3 nucleotide sequence: TGTGCCAGCAGTTTATTGGAATACGAGCGGTACTTC.

This clone was seen only a few times. The J gene is TRBJ2-7, the V gene TRBV6-6; 7 bases align to TRBD1. Germline lookup yields CDR1 MNHNY and CDR2 SVGAGI (reference sequence). The CDR3 extends over 11 amino acids. V trimming: 8 bases; J trimming: 6 bases; junction bases outside the gene matches: 4. CDR3 sequence: CASSTGVEQYF. In nucleotides, the CDR3 is TGTGCCAGCTCCACAGGGGTCGAGCAGTACTTC.

This chain joins TRBV28 and TRBJ1-5, with D possibly TRBD1 on 5 matching bases. Germline CDR1 reads MDHEN; CDR2 reads SYDVKM. V lost 1 base to trimming and J lost 0 bases, with 7 bases between them. The CDR3 consists of 15 residues. The CDR3 is CASSLLGGSNQPQHF. DNA for the CDR3: TGTGCCAGCAGTTTATTGGGGGGTAGCAATCAGCCCCAGCATTTT.

This chain connects TRBV23-1 to TRBJ1-6; TRBD1 matches at 9 bases. TRBV23-1 is an ORF, and what it does is uncertain. This CDR3 spans 15 amino acids. The trim removed 8 bases at V and 3 bases at J, leaving 5 bases unmatched. The chain's CDR3 is CASPPGQGYNSPLHF. In DNA, the CDR3 is TGCGCCAGCCCTCCGGGACAGGGCTATAATTCACCCCTCCACTTT.

This sequence joins TRBV28 and TRBJ1-1; D is ambiguous. The CDR3 runs 15 residues. V was trimmed by 7 bases and J by 4 bases, leaving 19 bases between them. Germline V CDR1 and CDR2: MDHEN, SYDVKM. CDR3 amino acids: CASKELMETSTEAFF. The CDR3 coding sequence is TGTGCCAGCAAGGAGCTGATGGAAACTAGCACTGAAGCTTTCTTT.

The chain joins TRBV19 to TRBJ2-1; TRBD2 is a possible D gene (5 bases). Germline assignment: CDR1 LNHDA and CDR2 SQIVND (reference sequence). The CDR3 loop spans 13 amino acids. V dropped 6 bases and J dropped 8 bases, with 14 bases sitting between them. CDR3 residues: CASSTIRSDEQFF. In nucleotides, the CDR3 is TGTGCCAGTAGCACAATTCGTAGCGATGAGCAGTTCTTC.

The chain is built from TRBV5-8 and TRBJ1-2, with 9 positions matching TRBD1. In germline, CDR1 is SGHTS, CDR2 YDEGEE. The CDR3 loop spans 16 amino acids. The V gene end was trimmed by 3 bases and the J gene end by 3 bases; junction bases not matched to a gene: 9. For the CDR3, the DNA is TGTGCCAGCAGCTCCGGACAGGGGATTAGGGACTATGGCTACACCTTC. Translation: CASSSGQGIRDYGYTF.

The chain carries TRBV19 and TRBJ2-1, with 12 bases identical to TRBD2. The germline gives CDR1 LNHDA, CDR2 SQIVND (reference sequence). The CDR3 is 15 amino acids. V was pared by 10 bases and J by 4 bases, with 8 bases of the junction left unmatched. In DNA, the CDR3 is TGTGCCATATCTCGGACTAGCGGGATTTACAATGAGCAGTTCTTC. Its protein is CAISRTSGIYNEQFF.

Only a few counts were recorded for this clone. The J gene is TRBJ1-1, the V gene TRBV2; no clear D. Trimming removed 7 bases from V and 4 bases from J, with 10 bases in between. Germline CDR1 reads SNHLY; CDR2 reads FYNNEI. This CDR3 region has 12 residues. This CDR3 reads CASKDPGTEAFF. The CDR3 DNA reads TGTGCCAGCAAGGATCCGGGCACTGAAGCTTTCTTT.

Here the CDR3 reads CASSLWQNTGELFF. The CDR3 DNA reads as TGTGCCAGCAGCTTATGGCAGAACACCGGGGAGCTGTTTTTT. The chain joins TRBV7-8 to TRBJ2-2; D not certain. The CDR3 spans 14 residues. Looked up from germline, CDR1 is SGHVS and CDR2 is FQNEAQ. V was pared by 2 bases and J by 1 base, with 5 bases between.

The J gene is TRBJ2-7, the V gene TRBV28, with D perhaps TRBD1 (5 bases). V was cut by 9 bases and J by 0 bases, with 12 bases left in between. The CDR3 consists of 13 residues. The germline V gene has CDR1 MDHEN and CDR2 SYDVKM. The CDR3 coding sequence is TGTGCCAGTAGAACAGGTATCTCCTACGAGCAGTACTTC. As protein: CASRTGISYEQYF.

The chain recombines TRBV6-5 with TRBJ1-1, with D uncertain. CDR1 MNHEY and CDR2 SVGAGI come from the germline V gene. Trimming stripped 5 bases from V and 5 bases from J, with 12 bases between. There are 13 residues in the CDR3. The CDR3 protein is CASSTTPRTEAFF. In DNA, the CDR3 is TGTGCCAGCAGTACCACCCCGAGGACTGAAGCTTTCTTT.

V is TRBV27 and J is TRBJ1-4; 9 bases fit TRBD1. The V segment lost 4 bases and the J segment 7 bases; nucleotides outside the gene matches: 16. The CDR3 contains 18 residues. Germline CDR1 and CDR2: MNHEY and SMNVEV (reference sequence). The CDR3 reads CASSSRGRGQGRFEKLFF. The CDR3, as DNA: TGTGCCAGCAGTTCGCGGGGGAGGGGACAGGGCCGGTTTGAAAAACTGTTTTTT.

The chain joins TRBV7-2 to TRBJ2-7; 7 bases are shared with TRBD1. The J segment lost 12 bases and the V segment lost 1 base, leaving 15 bases of the junction unmatched. The germline gives CDR1 SGHTA, CDR2 FQGNSA. The CDR3 covers 15 residues. DNA for the CDR3: TGTGCCAGCAGCTTAGTAGGACAGGCCGTTACGAGTTTGTACTTC. Amino acids: CASSLVGQAVTSLYF. The full variable domain, rest sourced from reference TRBV7-2 and TRBJ2-7, is GAGVSQSPSNKVTEKGKDVELRCDPISGHTALYWYRQSLGQGLEFLIYFQGNSAPDKSGLPSDRFSAERTGGSVSTLTIQRTQQEDSAVYLCASSLVGQAVTSLYFGPGTRLTVT.

The chain employs TRBV9 and TRBJ2-1; TRBD2 aligns across 8 bases. The CDR3 has 19 amino acids. V dropped 0 bases and J dropped 6; count of bases not matched to a gene: 17. CDR1 SGDLS and CDR2 YYNGEE come from the germline V gene. The CDR3 is CASSVAVNSGNLQGNEQFF. For the CDR3, the DNA is TGTGCCAGCAGCGTAGCGGTAAATAGCGGGAACCTTCAGGGCAATGAGCAGTTCTTC.

The rearrangement links TRBV30 to TRBJ2-2; 7 nucleotides line up with TRBD1. Trimming cost V 7 bases and J 5 bases; bases outside gene matches: 16. Germline-derived CDR1 and CDR2 are GTSNPN and SVGIG (reference sequence). The CDR3 contains 16 residues. CDR3 amino acids: CALKESNRGRTGELFF. CDR3 DNA: TGTGCCTTAAAAGAAAGTAACAGGGGACGGACCGGGGAGCTGTTTTTT. The full variable domain, completed using reference TRBV30 and TRBJ2-2, is SQTIHQWPATLVQPVGSPLSLECTVEGTSNPNLYWYRQAAGRGLQLLFYSVGIGQISSEVPQNLSASRPQDRQFILSSKKLLLSDSGFYLCALKESNRGRTGELFFGEGSRLTVL.

This chain joins TRBV7-2 and TRBJ2-6; D call uncertain. V was clipped by 3 bases and J by 3 bases, with 6 bases between them. This CDR3 has 14 residues. Germline V gene lookup returns CDR1 SGHTA and CDR2 FQGNSA. The CDR3 coding sequence is TGTGCCAGCAGCTTCGGTGGTGGGGCCAACGTCCTGACTTTC. It yields the protein CASSFGGGANVLTF.